The next 30 T cell receptor beta chains were all read from a single sample in a study of cytomegalovirus exposure and HLA in healthy donors. Generated by immunoSEQ multiplex PCR, the TCRdb table keeps only in-frame clones and is missing some. Of 70,000 to 75,000 clones in the sample, approximately 94% are singletons; the top ten hold roughly 0.94%. Input material: PBMCs. The source of these receptors is a young woman in good health and CMV-seronegative.

The CDR3 coding sequence is TGTGCCACCGCAGGCCCTGGACAGGGGAGGGAGACCCAGTACTTC. Protein sequence: CATAGPGQGRETQYF. The chain uses TRBV10-3 and TRBJ2-5; 9 nucleotides line up with TRBD1. V trimming: 10 bases; J trimming: 5 bases; junction bases outside the gene matches: 14. The germline V gene has CDR1 ENHRY and CDR2 SYGVKD. The length of the CDR3 is 15 residues.

The V call is TRBV29-1, the J call TRBJ2-5; tentatively, D is TRBD1 (6 bases). The ends were cut back, 0 bases at V and 4 bases at J, with 18 bases in the middle. This CDR3 region has 16 residues. Germline CDR1 SQVTM, CDR2 ANQGSEA. The DNA for the CDR3 is TGCAGCGTTGAAGATCTTCCCAACAGGGAGCGAGAGACCCAGTACTTC. Protein sequence: CSVEDLPNRERETQYF. Full variable domain (remainder filled in from reference TRBV29-1 and TRBJ2-5): SAVISQKPSRDICQRGTSLTIQCQVDSQVTMMFWYRQQPGQSLTLIATANQGSEATYESGFVIDKFPISRPNLTFSTLTVSNMSPEDSSIYLCSVEDLPNRERETQYFGPGTRLLVL.

This clone has just a few counts. The CDR3 sequence: CASSLRDRGLEQYF. CDR3 DNA sequence: TGCGCCAGCAGCCTCCGGGACAGGGGGCTGGAGCAGTACTTC. The V call is TRBV4-1, the J call TRBJ2-7; 12 bases map to TRBD1. Germline assignment: CDR1 MGHRA and CDR2 YSYEKL. The CDR3 covers 14 residues. Germline trimming cut 4 bases from V and 7 bases from J; bases unmatched to any gene: 5.

This chain joins TRBV5-8 and TRBJ1-1; D is perhaps TRBD1 (6 bases). The CDR3 is made up of 15 amino acids. The V end was cut by 0 bases, the J end by 3 bases, with 12 bases between. CDR1 and CDR2 (germline): SGHTS, YDEGEE. The CDR3 DNA is TGTGCCAGCAGCTTGGCAGGGAGGGGGGACACTGAAGCTTTCTTT. Amino acid sequence: CASSLAGRGDTEAFF.

The genes are TRBV5-4 and TRBJ2-7; 10 bases line up with TRBD1. The length of the CDR3 is 15 residues. Germline V gene lookup returns CDR1 SGHNT and CDR2 YYREEE (reference sequence). J gave up 6 bases and V 0 bases, and 6 bases lay outside the gene matches. The CDR3 nucleotides read TGTGCCAGCAGCTTGGAGGGACAGGGGATATCCGAGCAGTACTTC. Residues: CASSLEGQGISEQYF.

This sequence joins TRBV29-1 and TRBJ1-5, with D maybe TRBD1 (5 bases). The V end was cut by 3 bases, the J end by 6 bases, with 12 bases between. Germline V lookup: CDR1 SQVTM, CDR2 ANQGSEA. The length of the CDR3 is 13 residues. Here the CDR3 reads CSVDSGMGQPQHF. The CDR3 region has the DNA TGCAGCGTTGATTCAGGGATGGGTCAGCCCCAGCATTTT.

This clone was detected once. This sequence joins TRBV10-2 and TRBJ2-1; 8 bases align to TRBD1. The CDR3 is 15 residues long. V shed 7 bases, J shed 5 bases, and the junction held 10 bases outside the gene matches. Germline V gene sequence: CDR1 WSHSY, CDR2 SAAADI. This CDR3 reads CASIVDRGSNNEQFF. The CDR3 bases are TGCGCCAGCATTGTAGACAGGGGTTCAAACAATGAGCAGTTCTTC.

The chain has TRBV30 and TRBJ2-1; possibly TRBD2 for D (5 bases). The CDR3 is 14 amino acids. Germline values: CDR1 GTSNPN, CDR2 SVGIG (reference sequence). With 1 base removed from V and 6 bases from J, the gap between germline ends came to 13 bases. In DNA, the CDR3 is TGTGCCTGGAGTGCAGGACTTCCGCCCAATGAGCAGTTCTTC. It yields the protein CAWSAGLPPNEQFF.

CDR3 in amino acids: CASSFTGQGPLGELFF. CDR3 bases: TGTGCCAGCAGCTTTACGGGACAGGGGCCTCTGGGGGAGCTGTTTTTT. The genes are TRBV5-6 and TRBJ2-2; 10 bases align to TRBD1. The CDR3 extends over 16 amino acids. V dropped 2 bases and J dropped 8; count of bases not matched to a gene: 9. Germline V lookup: CDR1 SGHDT, CDR2 YYEEEE.

The V gene is TRBV7-6, the J gene TRBJ2-2, with D perhaps matching TRBD1 (6 bases). The CDR3 is 14 residues long. CDR1 SGHVS and CDR2 FNYEAQ come from the germline V gene. Trimming took 5 bases from V and 7 from J, leaving 14 bases between them. This chain's CDR3 is CASSRGQHSGELFF. CDR3 DNA sequence: TGTGCCAGCAGCCGTGGACAGCACAGCGGGGAGCTGTTTTTT.

V usage is TRBV7-2 and J usage is TRBJ2-5; a possible D gene is TRBD2 (5 bases). The CDR3 runs 16 residues. Per germline, CDR1 SGHTA and CDR2 FQGNSA. Trimming pared 1 base from V and 5 bases from J, leaving 17 bases between. CDR3 in DNA: TGTGCCAGCAGCTTAGAAGGCGCGGGTGGCGAGGAGACCCAGTACTTC. This gives the protein CASSLEGAGGEETQYF. The full variable domain, completed using reference TRBV7-2 and TRBJ2-5, is GAGVSQSPSNKVTEKGKDVELRCDPISGHTALYWYRQSLGQGLEFLIYFQGNSAPDKSGLPSDRFSAERTGGSVSTLTIQRTQQEDSAVYLCASSLEGAGGEETQYFGPGTRLLVL.

The chain combines TRBV4-1 with TRBJ2-5; D unclear. Deletions cut 3 bases from V and 5 bases from J, with 10 bases between. The CDR3 has 13 residues. The germline gives CDR1 MGHRA, CDR2 YSYEKL. CDR3 nucleotide sequence: TGCGCCAGCAGCCAGTTGCCGGTTGAGACCCAGTACTTC. Translated, it gives CASSQLPVETQYF.

The CDR3 DNA follows: TGTGCCAGCAGTGAACTAGCGGGAGGGTTCAGGACCCAGTACTTC. As protein: CASSELAGGFRTQYF. The chain is built from TRBV2 and TRBJ2-5; TRBD2 matches at 12 bases. V gave up 2 bases and J gave up 7 bases; unmatched junction bases: 5. CDR1 and CDR2 from the germline V gene are SNHLY and FYNNEI. This CDR3 has 15 residues. Full variable domain (remainder filled in from reference TRBV2 and TRBJ2-5): EPEVTQTPSHQVTQMGQEVILRCVPISNHLYFYWYRQILGQKVEFLVSFYNNEISEKSEIFDDQFSVERPDGSNFTLKIRSTKLEDSAMYFCASSELAGGFRTQYFGPGTRLLVL.

This clone was seen once. The genes are TRBV10-3 and TRBJ2-1, with 13 bases aligning to TRBD2. Germline lookup yields CDR1 ENHRY and CDR2 SYGVKD. The junction had 14 bases not matched to a gene; V was cut back by 0 bases and J by 9 bases. The CDR3 extends over 19 amino acids. The CDR3 bases are TGTGCCATCAGTGAGTCTCTAGGACTAGCGGGAGCGGCGGAGGGTGAGCAGTTCTTC. It encodes CAISESLGLAGAAEGEQFF.

The rearrangement joins TRBV10-2 to TRBJ2-7; 7 bases map to TRBD1. Germline V lookup: CDR1 WSHSY, CDR2 SAAADI. Trimming at V came to 4 bases and at J to 6 bases, leaving 12 bases not matched to a gene. The CDR3 extends over 15 amino acids. This chain's CDR3 is CASSASDRSISEQYF. Written as DNA, the CDR3 is TGCGCCAGCAGTGCCTCGGACAGGTCGATCTCCGAGCAGTACTTC.

The V call is TRBV5-1, the J call TRBJ2-7; TRBD2 matches at 7 bases. There are 16 residues in the CDR3. The germline V gene has CDR1 SGHRS and CDR2 YFSETQ. V gave up 4 bases and J gave up 5 bases; unmatched junction bases: 15. The CDR3, as DNA: TGCGCCAGCAGCCCGGGCCGCCTAGCGGTGTCTAACGAGCAGTACTTC. It is translated as CASSPGRLAVSNEQYF.

V usage is TRBV6-6 and J usage is TRBJ1-4; D gene unclear. V was cut by 6 bases and J by 6 bases, with 8 bases left in between. The CDR3 spans 12 residues. Germline lookup yields CDR1 MNHNY and CDR2 SVGAGI (reference sequence). The CDR3 here is CASSRQDEKLFF. The CDR3 DNA reads as TGTGCCAGCAGCCGACAAGATGAAAAACTGTTTTTT.

With respect to this clone: Compared with germline, one end of the junction differs, possibly owing to a read error. V gene TRBV7-7 combines with J gene TRBJ2-1; 14 positions match TRBD2. Germline CDR1 SSHAT, CDR2 FNYEAQ (reference sequence). The CDR3 loop spans 18 amino acids. For the CDR3, the DNA is TGTGCTAGCAGCGTCGGACTAGCGGGAGGTTCGGACTACAATGAGCAGTTCTTC. This codes for CASSVGLAGGSDYNEQFF.

For the CDR3, the DNA is TGTGCCAGCACCTACCGGGGTAACGAGCAGTTCTTC. It yields the protein CASTYRGNEQFF. The rearrangement links TRBV11-2 to TRBJ2-1, with a tentative D call TRBD2 (5 bases). The CDR3 has 12 amino acids. V was clipped by 7 bases and J by 10 bases, with 14 bases between them. Germline CDR1 and CDR2: SGHAT and FQNNGV.

The V gene is TRBV10-2, the J gene TRBJ1-3; D not certain. The CDR3 totals 11 residues. Germline CDR1 reads WSHSY; CDR2 reads SAAADI. Trimming removed 8 bases from V and 4 bases from J, with 6 bases in between. CDR3 sequence (DNA): TGCGCCAGCGCGAGCGGAAACACCATATATTTT. It translates to CASASGNTIYF.

Only a few counts were recorded for this clone. This rearrangement joins TRBV4-3 to TRBJ1-1; no clear D gene. Germline CDR1 reads LGHNA; CDR2 reads YSLEER. The CDR3 has 14 residues. Trimming stripped 3 bases from V and 4 bases from J, with 12 bases between. The CDR3 region is CASSQRRWATEAFF. CDR3 coding DNA: TGCGCCAGCAGCCAGCGCCGGTGGGCCACTGAAGCTTTCTTT.

The chain carries TRBV14 and TRBJ2-1; 14 nucleotides match TRBD2. This CDR3 spans 17 amino acids. Germline CDR1 and CDR2: SGHDN and FVKESK. The J segment lost 3 bases and the V segment lost 4 bases, leaving 5 bases of the junction unmatched. The CDR3 DNA is TGTGCCAGCAGCCGTCAGGGACTAGCGGGAGTCTACAATGAGCAGTTCTTC. Protein product: CASSRQGLAGVYNEQFF. The variable domain in full, with the rest retrieved from reference TRBV14 and TRBJ2-1, is EAGVTQFPSHSVIEKGQTVTLRCDPISGHDNLYWYRRVMGKEIKFLLHFVKESKQDESGMPNNRFLAERTGGTYSTLKVQPAELEDSGVYFCASSRQGLAGVYNEQFFGPGTRLTVL.

The chain is built from TRBV7-2 and TRBJ1-2; 10 nucleotides agree with TRBD1. Losses at the gene ends were 5 bases for V and 4 bases for J; bases not matched to a gene: 10. Germline-derived CDR1 and CDR2 are SGHTA and FQGNSA. This CDR3 has 16 amino acids. The CDR3 sequence: CASSGGRRTGGYGYTF. The CDR3 DNA is TGTGCCAGCAGCGGAGGAAGACGGACAGGGGGCTATGGCTACACCTTC.

The J gene is TRBJ2-1, the V gene TRBV7-9; D perhaps matches TRBD2 (8 bases). The CDR3 extends over 19 amino acids. Germline V gives CDR1 SEHNR, CDR2 FQNEAQ (reference sequence). V lost 1 base to trimming and J lost 4 bases, with 23 bases between them. CDR3 sequence reads: CASSLGFRGRGDLYNEQFF. In DNA form, the CDR3 reads TGTGCCAGCAGCTTAGGTTTTAGGGGGCGGGGGGACCTATACAATGAGCAGTTCTTC. Full variable domain (rest looked up from reference TRBV7-9 and TRBJ2-1): DTGVSQNPRHKITKRGQNVTFRCDPISEHNRLYWYRQTLGQGPEFLTYFQNEAQLEKSRLLSDRFSAERPKGSFSTLEIQRTEQGDSAMYLCASSLGFRGRGDLYNEQFFGPGTRLTVL.

Here the CDR3 DNA reads TGTGCCAGCAGCTTGAGGACAGTTAATGAAAAACTGTTTTTT. Translating it yields CASSLRTVNEKLFF. The chain links TRBV5-6 to TRBJ1-4; tentatively, D is TRBD1 (6 bases). Trimming removed 1 base at V and 4 bases at J, with 8 bases between. Per germline, CDR1 SGHDT and CDR2 YYEEEE. The CDR3 extends over 14 amino acids.

In its sample, this clone was seen once. V usage is TRBV4-2 and J usage is TRBJ2-1, with TRBD2 matching over 10 bases. From germline, CDR1 is LGHNA and CDR2 YNFKEQ. J was trimmed by 3 bases and V by 3 bases; bases with no gene match: 8. The CDR3 totals 17 residues. The CDR3 loop is CASSHLPGLADYNEQFF. CDR3 bases: TGTGCCAGCAGCCACCTACCCGGACTAGCGGACTACAATGAGCAGTTCTTC.

The chain has TRBV18 and TRBJ1-5, with 7 bases fitting TRBD1. The CDR3 consists of 16 residues. Germline V gene lookup returns CDR1 KGHSH and CDR2 LQKENI. Unmatched junction bases numbered 7, after V lost 5 bases and J lost 0 bases. CDR3 DNA: TGTGCCAGCTCAGCCCAGGAGGGGGCTAGCAATCAGCCCCAGCATTTT. Residues: CASSAQEGASNQPQHF. Drawing the rest from reference TRBV18 and TRBJ1-5, the complete variable domain is NAGVMQNPRHLVRRRGQEARLRCSPMKGHSHVYWYRQLPEEGLKFMVYLQKENIIDESGMPKERFSAEFPKEGPSILRIQQVVRGDSAAYFCASSAQEGASNQPQHFGDGTRLSIL.

The CDR3 DNA is TGTGCCAGCAGTGCGTACTCGGACAGTTACTCTGGAAACACCATATATTTT. It yields the protein CASSAYSDSYSGNTIYF. The genes are TRBV6-1 and TRBJ1-3; the D gene is possibly TRBD1 (6 bases). CDR3 length: 17 residues. Germline CDR1 and CDR2: MNHNS and SASEGT. Trimming removed 4 bases at V and 0 bases at J, with 16 bases between.

The CDR3 region is CASSPTGGTETQYF. DNA of the CDR3: TGTGCCAGCTCACCTACAGGGGGGACGGAGACCCAGTACTTC. The chain employs TRBV18 and TRBJ2-5; 8 bases line up with TRBD1. The CDR3 sequence is 14 residues long. CDR1 KGHSH and CDR2 LQKENI come from the germline V gene. Trimming removed 3 bases from V and 5 bases from J; junction bases left unmatched: 5.

The chain couples TRBV4-3 to TRBJ1-6, with a possible D match to TRBD1 (6 bases). This CDR3 is built from 13 residues. The V end lost 0 bases, the J end lost 14 bases, and 11 bases lay between the germline ends. From germline, CDR1 is LGHNA and CDR2 YSLEER. This chain's CDR3 is CASSQETGFTLHF. CDR3 nucleotide sequence: TGCGCCAGCAGCCAAGAAACAGGGTTCACCCTCCACTTT.